The source of this TCR beta chain is a study of blood T cell repertoires in COVID-19. The assay was immunoSEQ multiplex PCR, and TCRdb's table has in-frame clones only and misses some. The sample has about 50,000 clones, approximately 81% seen once; the top ten hold 5.9%. This CDR3 has 15 residues. V gave up 3 bases and J gave up 6 bases, with 15 bases separating them. Germline V gene sequence: CDR1 SGHTA, CDR2 FQGNSA. This sequence joins TRBV7-2 and TRBJ2-1; possible D gene TRBD2, 6 bases. The sample comprised peripheral blood. The clonotype originates from a woman aged 55-70 years with acute or convalescent COVID-19. The CDR3 loop reads CASSLFTSLSNEQFF. CDR3 in DNA: TGTGCCAGCAGCTTGTTTACTAGCCTCAGCAATGAGCAGTTCTTC.